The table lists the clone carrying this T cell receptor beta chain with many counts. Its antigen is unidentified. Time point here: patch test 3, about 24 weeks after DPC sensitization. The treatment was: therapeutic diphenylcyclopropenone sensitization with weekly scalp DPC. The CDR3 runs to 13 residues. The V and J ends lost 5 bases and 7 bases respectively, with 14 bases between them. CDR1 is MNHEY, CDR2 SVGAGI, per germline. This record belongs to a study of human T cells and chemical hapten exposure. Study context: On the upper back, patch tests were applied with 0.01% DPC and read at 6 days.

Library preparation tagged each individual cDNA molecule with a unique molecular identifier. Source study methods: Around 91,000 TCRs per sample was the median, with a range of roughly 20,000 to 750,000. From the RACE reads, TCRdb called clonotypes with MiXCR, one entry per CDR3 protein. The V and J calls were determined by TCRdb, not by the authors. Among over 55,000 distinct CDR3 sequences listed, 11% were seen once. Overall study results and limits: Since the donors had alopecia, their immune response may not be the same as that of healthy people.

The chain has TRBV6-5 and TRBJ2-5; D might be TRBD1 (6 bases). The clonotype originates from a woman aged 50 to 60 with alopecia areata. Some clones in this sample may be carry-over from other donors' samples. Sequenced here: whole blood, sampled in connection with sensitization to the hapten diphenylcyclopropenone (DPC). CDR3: CASSNRAPATQYF. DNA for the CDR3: TGTGCCAGCAGTAACAGGGCCCCCGCGACCCAGTACTTC.